The sample holds one count of the clone carrying this T cell receptor (beta chain). This sample is drawn from a study of cytomegalovirus exposure and HLA in healthy donors. Measured with immunoSEQ multiplex PCR; TCRdb has only the in-frame clones, and not every one. Of around 200,000 clones listed, 80% to 85% are singletons. Sequencing was done on a sample of PBMCs. This TCR derives from a woman between 18 and 30 years old in good health and CMV-seropositive.

In DNA form, the CDR3 reads TGTGCCAGCAGCCCACCCATTGAGAACAATGAGCAGTTCTTC. This gives the protein CASSPPIENNEQFF. The V and J genes are TRBV5-4 and TRBJ2-1; the D is unclear. V was shortened by 4 bases and J by 5 bases, with 13 bases between the two germline ends. Germline V lookup: CDR1 SGHNT, CDR2 YYREEE (reference sequence). The CDR3 spans 14 residues.